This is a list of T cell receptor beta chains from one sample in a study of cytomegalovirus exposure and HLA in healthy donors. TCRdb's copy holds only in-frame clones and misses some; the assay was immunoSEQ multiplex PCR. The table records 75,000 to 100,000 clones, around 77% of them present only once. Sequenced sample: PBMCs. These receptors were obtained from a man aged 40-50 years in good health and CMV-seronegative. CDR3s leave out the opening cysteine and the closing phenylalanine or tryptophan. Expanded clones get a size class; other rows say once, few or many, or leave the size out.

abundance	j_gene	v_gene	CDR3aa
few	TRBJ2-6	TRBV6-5	ASSYGRAGANVLT
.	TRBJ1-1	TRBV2	ASRLQGPNTEAF
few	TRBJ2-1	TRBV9	ASSAPPGLSNEQF
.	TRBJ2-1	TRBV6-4	ASKALAGGNNEQF
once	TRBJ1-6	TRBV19	ASSINGRLPGDSPLH
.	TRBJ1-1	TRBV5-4	ASSFQGNTEAF
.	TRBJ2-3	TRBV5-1	ASSLRVQGADTQY
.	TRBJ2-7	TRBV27	ASSSGSVKRYEQY
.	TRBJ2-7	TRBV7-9	ASSYWEQGHEQY
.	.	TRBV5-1	ASSWGQGLEQY
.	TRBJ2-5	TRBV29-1	SVAWGVKETQY
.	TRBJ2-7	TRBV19	ASSIGGTGSYEQY
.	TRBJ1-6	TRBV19	ASSGTGDNSPLH
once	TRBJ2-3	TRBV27	ASSFLAGGPGDTQY
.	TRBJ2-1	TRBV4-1	ASSQVRWREGNNEQF
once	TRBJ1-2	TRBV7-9	ASSLAPTGRGYT
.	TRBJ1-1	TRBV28	ASRTSGGVRTEAF
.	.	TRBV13	ASSSRRLTGTSGFYEQY
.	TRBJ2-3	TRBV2	ASSETSGSSTDTQY
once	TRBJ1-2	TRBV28	ASSFGGMEAT
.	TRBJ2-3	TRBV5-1	ASSGGTVGGYSTDTQY
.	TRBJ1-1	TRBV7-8	ASSPGQGYTEAF
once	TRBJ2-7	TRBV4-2	ASSQDWQGGYEQY
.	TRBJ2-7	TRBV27	ASSPGTYEQY
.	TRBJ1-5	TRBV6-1	ASSEGTGNSNQPQH
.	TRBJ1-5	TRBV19	ASSTRTGFNQPQH